This T cell receptor beta chain was retrieved from a study of neoadjuvant anti-PD-1 for oral cavity cancer. Study-level information: Before surgery, most patients got three to four biweekly 3 mg/kg nivolumab doses. Study-level results: Pretreatment Treg/Th17 ratio correlated inversely with post-treatment tumor clonality. Only a few patients per response group were TCR-analyzed; validation needed.

On this clone itself: The target antigen is unknown.

The ends were cut back, 4 bases at V and 1 base at J, with 7 bases in the middle. The CDR3 totals 13 residues. Germline CDR1 MGHDK, CDR2 SYGVNS. The sample's time point: after neoadjuvant nivolumab, at surgical resection. Generated by immunoSEQ multiplex PCR, the TCRdb table keeps only in-frame clones and is missing some. This table holds about 15,000 clones, roughly two fifths found once. The TCR originated in a person aged 35 to 85 with oral cavity squamous cell carcinoma. The gene calls are TRBV25-1 and TRBJ1-1, with D possibly matching TRBD1 (6 bases). The sample consisted of tumor tissue, taken after nivolumab (anti-PD-1) treatment. The CDR3 DNA reads as TGTGCCAGCAGTGGCAGGGGGAACACTGAAGCTTTCTTT. Its translation is CASSGRGNTEAFF.